The 10 T cell receptor beta chains below come from one sample, sequenced in a study of blood T cells in healthy people across ages. For the second PCR, which ran for roughly 6 to 12 cycles, a sample-barcoded 5' primer and a J-beta primer mix were used. In TCRdb, the 5' RACE reads were re-called with MiXCR into one record per CDR3 protein. The sample consists of approximately 850,000 distinct CDR3 sequences, 58% of them appearing once. Sequencing was performed on blood. The receptors stem from a man aged 25-40 years in good health.

Points on this clonotype: This may come from a read error, since a much larger clone is one base off. The chain joins TRBV11-2 to TRBJ2-1; D is perhaps TRBD1 (5 bases). The CDR3 consists of 16 residues. Trimming cost V 1 base and J 6 bases, with 16 bases left between them. Germline V gene sequence: CDR1 SGHAT, CDR2 FQNNGV. CDR3 DNA sequence: TGTGCCAGCAGCTTAGGGTGGCAGGGTGGCCTCAATGAGCAGTTCTTC. Amino acid sequence: CASSLGWQGGLNEQFF.

The V call is TRBV20-1, the J call TRBJ2-7, with 8 positions matching TRBD2. The CDR3 runs 15 residues. The junction had 6 bases not matched to a gene; V was cut back by 0 bases and J by 2 bases. The germline V gene encodes CDR1 DFQATT and CDR2 SNEGSKA (reference sequence). The CDR3 region is CSARDILAGPYEQYF. Written as DNA, the CDR3 is TGCAGTGCTAGAGATATTCTAGCGGGCCCCTACGAGCAGTACTTC.

About this clonotype: An end of the junction does not agree with germline; a read error may underlie this. The chain is built from TRBV15 and TRBJ1-6; D not certain. CDR1 is LNHNV, CDR2 YYDKDF, per germline (reference sequence). The CDR3 runs to 14 residues. The DNA for the CDR3 is TGTGCCGCCAGCATTGTTCAAGAAAATTCACCCCTCCACTTT. This gives the protein CAASIVQENSPLHF.

This clonotype has a handful of counts. The chain recombines TRBV7-2 with TRBJ1-5; no firm D call. The germline V and J ends were trimmed by 4 bases and 5 bases, with 6 bases remaining between them. The CDR3 is 12 amino acids. In germline, CDR1 is SGHTA, CDR2 FQGNSA. The CDR3 bases are TGTGCCAGCAGCTGGCCCGATCAGCCCCAGCATTTT. As protein: CASSWPDQPQHF.

This clonotype was recorded at least ten times. The chain links TRBV9 to TRBJ2-1; D gene ambiguous. This CDR3 spans 14 amino acids. The V gene's germline CDR1 is SGDLS and CDR2 YYNGEE. Trimming took 3 bases from V and 5 from J, leaving 12 bases between them. CDR3 nucleotide sequence: TGTGCCAGCAGCGCCCGGTTCGAAAACAATGAGCAGTTCTTC. It codes for CASSARFENNEQFF. The whole variable domain, filled in from reference TRBV9 and TRBJ2-1, reads DSGVTQTPKHLITATGQRVTLRCSPRSGDLSVYWYQQSLDQGLQFLIQYYNGEERAKGNILERFSAQQFPDLHSELNLSSLELGDSALYFCASSARFENNEQFFGPGTRLTVL.

The gene calls are TRBV6-5 and TRBJ2-3; TRBD2 matches at 7 bases. This CDR3 region has 16 residues. V dropped 0 bases and J dropped 1; count of bases not matched to a gene: 4. From germline, CDR1 is MNHEY and CDR2 SVGAGI. The CDR3 spells CASSYSSGVRTDTQYF. The CDR3 region has the DNA TGTGCCAGCAGTTACTCGAGCGGGGTGCGCACAGATACGCAGTATTTT.

This rearrangement joins TRBV6-5 to TRBJ2-3, with D unresolved. Trimming took off 8 bases at V and 6 bases at J, with 18 bases between the two ends. This CDR3 is 14 amino acids long. Germline CDR1 and CDR2: MNHEY and SVGAGI. The CDR3 DNA sequence: TGTGCCAGCCAACCCGAGCTCCGATTGGATACGCAGTATTTT. The encoded protein is CASQPELRLDTQYF.

The rearrangement links TRBV5-1 to TRBJ2-1; D may be TRBD2 (6 bases). Trimming left V 4 bases short and J 3 bases short, with 11 bases between. This CDR3 has 14 residues. The germline gives CDR1 SGHRS, CDR2 YFSETQ. CDR3 in DNA: TGCGCCAGCAGCGTGCGGGGTAGCTACAATGAGCAGTTCTTC. Protein product: CASSVRGSYNEQFF.

The sample holds a few counts of this clonotype. The rearrangement uses TRBV7-9 and TRBJ2-1; no clear D. CDR1 is SEHNR, CDR2 FQNEAQ, per germline (reference sequence). This CDR3 contains 13 residues. Between the trimmed V and J ends, which lost 9 bases and 0 bases, there was a span of 9 bases. The CDR3 nucleotides are TGTGCCAGTGTAACAAGCTCCTACAATGAGCAGTTCTTC. Translated: CASVTSSYNEQFF.

The chain has TRBV20-1 and TRBJ1-5; maybe TRBD1 (6 bases). The V gene's germline CDR1 is DFQATT and CDR2 SNEGSKA (reference sequence). Trimming cost V 1 base and J 6 bases, with 16 bases left between them. CDR3 length: 15 residues. The CDR3 sequence: CSARVGGGFVQPQHF. Here the CDR3 DNA reads TGCAGTGCTAGAGTAGGAGGGGGTTTTGTTCAGCCCCAGCATTTT.